These 23 T cell receptor beta chains originate from one sample sequenced in a study of liver allograft versus peripheral blood T cells. The overall study: A comparison was made between T cell receptor repertoires in transplanted livers and those in recipients' peripheral blood.

A single record per CDR3 protein comes from TCRdb applying MiXCR to the reads. The top ten clones hold around a fifth of a sample with some 3,400 distinct CDR3 sequences, more than 15% of them seen once. These receptors were collected from a human patient who had a liver transplant. T cells may partly derive from the graft donor.

Within the sample, this clonotype is medium-sized. The J gene is TRBJ2-7, the V gene TRBV7-2; 13 bases line up with TRBD2. This CDR3 is 16 amino acids long. Trimming at V came to 6 bases and at J to 2 bases, leaving 7 bases not matched to a gene. The V gene's germline CDR1 is SGHTA and CDR2 FQGNSA. The CDR3 DNA sequence: TGTGCCAGCAGTCCTGGACTAGCGGGGGTCGCCTACGAGCAGTACTTC. This codes for CASSPGLAGVAYEQYF.

This clonotype was seen ten or more times. V gene TRBV7-9 combines with J gene TRBJ1-2, with D hard to call. This CDR3 contains 13 residues. Germline V lookup: CDR1 SEHNR, CDR2 FQNEAQ (reference sequence). V dropped 5 bases and J dropped 2 bases, with 9 bases sitting between them. This CDR3 reads CASSPDGNYGYTF. The CDR3 DNA is TGTGCCAGCAGCCCAGACGGAAACTATGGCTACACCTTC.

This clonotype is labeled medium-sized. The chain is built from TRBV7-2 and TRBJ2-7, with TRBD1 matching over 7 bases. Germline V gene sequence: CDR1 SGHTA, CDR2 FQGNSA. Trimming took 7 bases from V and 7 from J; bases not matched to a gene: 4. The CDR3 totals 11 residues. The CDR3 nucleotides read TGTGCCAGCACCCAGGACAGGGAGCAGTACTTC. Translation gives CASTQDREQYF. Full variable domain (missing parts from reference TRBV7-2 and TRBJ2-7): GAGVSQSPSNKVTEKGKDVELRCDPISGHTALYWYRQSLGQGLEFLIYFQGNSAPDKSGLPSDRFSAERTGGSVSTLTIQRTQQEDSAVYLCASTQDREQYFGPGTRLTVT.

By sample fraction, this clonotype is large. V and J are TRBV6-2 or TRBV6-3 and TRBJ2-1, with a tentative D call TRBD2 (6 bases). Trimming took off 8 bases at V and 3 bases at J, with 20 bases between the two ends. Germline assignment: CDR1 MNHEY and CDR2 SVGEGT. The CDR3 contains 16 residues. The CDR3 nucleotides are TGTGCCAGCGATCATCCGGGGCGGGGTAACTACAATGAGCAGTTCTTC. Amino acids: CASDHPGRGNYNEQFF.

There are a few counts of this clonotype. This rearrangement joins TRBV24-1 to TRBJ2-1; D gene unclear. The CDR3 contains 13 residues. Trimming removed 1 base from V and 6 bases from J, with 6 bases in between. Looked up from germline, CDR1 is KGHDR and CDR2 is SFDVKD. The chain's CDR3 is CATSDFISNEQFF. DNA of the CDR3: TGTGCCACCAGTGATTTTATAAGCAATGAGCAGTTCTTC.

This clonotype was detected many times. The chain recombines TRBV20-1 with TRBJ1-1, with TRBD1 matching 7 bases. The CDR3 runs 12 residues. V lost 4 bases, J lost 5 bases, and 4 bases stayed unmatched. Germline lookup yields CDR1 DFQATT and CDR2 SNEGSKA (reference sequence). CDR3 nucleotides: TGCAGTGCTACCCAGGGGGGGACTGAAGCTTTCTTT. It is translated as CSATQGGTEAFF.

The table lists this clonotype with many counts. The chain carries TRBV7-9 and TRBJ2-1; 10 nucleotides align to TRBD1. CDR1 is SEHNR, CDR2 FQNEAQ, per germline (reference sequence). J was trimmed by 8 bases and V by 4 bases; bases with no gene match: 8. The CDR3 sequence is 15 residues long. The CDR3 protein is CASSSDRGLPHEQFF. CDR3 in DNA: TGTGCCAGCAGCTCAGACAGGGGGCTACCCCATGAGCAGTTCTTC.

This clonotype qualifies as medium-sized. The chain links TRBV6-5 to TRBJ1-3; D not certain. V lost 0 bases and J lost 0, with 9 bases in between. Germline values: CDR1 MNHEY, CDR2 SVGAGI. CDR3 size: 16 residues. CDR3 nucleotide sequence: TGTGCCAGCAGTTACTCAGGGCGATACTCTGGAAACACCATATATTTT. It codes for CASSYSGRYSGNTIYF.

This chain connects TRBV5-5 to TRBJ2-7; the match to TRBD1 covers 8 bases. Germline-derived CDR1 and CDR2 are SGHKS and YYEKEE (reference sequence). The CDR3 spans 14 residues. The J segment lost 6 bases and the V segment lost 4 bases, leaving 9 bases of the junction unmatched. The CDR3 sequence is CASSRVTGAVEQYF. CDR3 DNA: TGTGCCAGCAGCCGTGTGACAGGGGCTGTCGAGCAGTACTTC.

The chain employs TRBV7-9 and TRBJ1-4; TRBD1 might be the D (5 bases). Looked up from germline, CDR1 is SEHNR and CDR2 is FQNEAQ (reference sequence). CDR3 length equals 14 residues. With 1 base removed from V and 6 bases from J, the gap between germline ends came to 9 bases. This CDR3 reads CASSLGQGDEKLFF. CDR3 DNA: TGTGCCAGCAGCTTAGGGCAGGGAGATGAAAAACTGTTTTTT. The whole variable domain, filled in from reference TRBV7-9 and TRBJ1-4, reads DTGVSQNPRHKITKRGQNVTFRCDPISEHNRLYWYRQTLGQGPEFLTYFQNEAQLEKSRLLSDRFSAERPKGSFSTLEIQRTEQGDSAMYLCASSLGQGDEKLFFGSGTQLSVL.

At least ten counts were recorded for this clonotype. The rearrangement joins TRBV20-1 to TRBJ2-1; TRBD1 might be the D (5 bases). CDR3 length equals 15 residues. Trimming shortened V by 2 bases and J by 4 bases, and 15 bases separated the two germline ends. Germline assignment: CDR1 DFQATT and CDR2 SNEGSKA (reference sequence). The chain's CDR3 is CSARMKGLGYNEQFF. The CDR3 DNA is TGCAGTGCTAGAATGAAGGGGTTGGGGTACAATGAGCAGTTCTTC.

This clonotype rates as medium-sized. V gene TRBV7-2 combines with J gene TRBJ1-5; D gene uncertain. The CDR3 has 14 amino acids. The germline V gene encodes CDR1 SGHTA and CDR2 FQGNSA. Trimming cost V 6 bases and J 2 bases, with 11 bases left between them. The CDR3 loop is CASSLNSGNQPQHF. DNA of the CDR3: TGTGCCAGCAGTCTTAACAGTGGCAATCAGCCCCAGCATTTT. Variable domain in full (rest from reference TRBV7-2 and TRBJ1-5): GAGVSQSPSNKVTEKGKDVELRCDPISGHTALYWYRQSLGQGLEFLIYFQGNSAPDKSGLPSDRFSAERTGGSVSTLTIQRTQQEDSAVYLCASSLNSGNQPQHFGDGTRLSIL.

By frequency in the sample, this clonotype is medium-sized (0.01 to 0.1%). The V and J genes are TRBV6-1 and TRBJ1-2, with a possible D match to TRBD1 (5 bases). Trimming pared 3 bases from V and 5 bases from J, leaving 10 bases between. The germline CDR1 and CDR2 sequences are MNHNS and SASEGT. The CDR3 covers 13 residues. The CDR3 nucleotides are TGTGCCAGCAGTGATCAAGGGGCGTATGGCTACACCTTC. It is translated as CASSDQGAYGYTF.

This clonotype is medium-sized (0.01 to 0.1%). The chain has TRBV20-1 and TRBJ1-4; D unresolved. Trimming pared 5 bases from V and 7 bases from J, leaving 20 bases between. CDR1 and CDR2 (germline): DFQATT, SNEGSKA (reference sequence). This CDR3 region has 15 residues. The CDR3 DNA reads as TGCAGTGCTCCAAACTGGGCGGCCGGGATTGAAAAACTGTTTTTT. It encodes CSAPNWAAGIEKLFF.

Sample share makes this clonotype large (0.1 to 1%). This rearrangement joins TRBV15 to TRBJ1-2; TRBD1 might be the D (5 bases). The germline gives CDR1 LNHNV, CDR2 YYDKDF (reference sequence). The CDR3 sequence is 15 residues long. With 0 bases removed from V and 4 bases from J, the gap between germline ends came to 12 bases. CDR3 coding DNA: TGTGCCACCAGCAGAGATAATCAGGGCTCCTATGGCTACACCTTC. Amino acid sequence: CATSRDNQGSYGYTF.

J is TRBJ2-3 and V is TRBV5-5; the match to TRBD2 covers 9 bases. Germline CDR1 SGHKS, CDR2 YYEKEE (reference sequence). Unmatched junction bases numbered 16, after V lost 6 bases and J lost 8 bases. The CDR3 has 16 amino acids. CDR3 sequence reads: CASTLLASGVPGTQYF. The DNA for the CDR3 is TGTGCCAGCACCCTACTGGCTAGCGGGGTCCCCGGTACGCAGTATTTT.

The rearrangement uses TRBV7-2 and TRBJ2-7; TRBD2 matches 11 bases. The CDR3 contains 16 residues. Germline V gives CDR1 SGHTA, CDR2 FQGNSA. V was clipped by 5 bases and J by 4 bases; unmatched bases: 10. The CDR3: CTSSPQTSGAGYEQYF. The CDR3 DNA follows: TGTACCAGCAGCCCCCAGACTAGCGGGGCGGGTTACGAGCAGTACTTC. Together with reference TRBV7-2 and TRBJ2-7, the CDR3 gives the full variable domain: GAGVSQSPSNKVTEKGKDVELRCDPISGHTALYWYRQSLGQGLEFLIYFQGNSAPDKSGLPSDRFSAERTGGSVSTLTIQRTQQEDSAVYLCTSSPQTSGAGYEQYFGPGTRLTVT.

Regarding this clonotype: This could be a read error, since a much larger clone is one nucleotide away. V usage is TRBV6-5 and J usage is TRBJ1-1; the D gene is possibly TRBD1 (5 bases). The germline V gene encodes CDR1 MNHEY and CDR2 SVGAGI. The CDR3 loop spans 17 amino acids. V gave up 4 bases and J gave up 7 bases, with 25 bases separating them. The CDR3 DNA follows: TGTGCCAGCAGTTCACCGGACATCCGGGGAATGGGCAATGAAGCTTTCTTT. Translated, it gives CASSSPDIRGMGNEAFF.

This clonotype showed up many times. The rearrangement links TRBV27 to TRBJ1-2, with a tentative D call TRBD1 (5 bases). Trimming removed 3 bases at V and 8 bases at J, with 13 bases between. The CDR3 contains 13 residues. Germline V CDR1 and CDR2: MNHEY, SMNVEV (reference sequence). The CDR3, as DNA: TGTGCCAGCAGTTTTAGGGACTACCGGGGCTACACCTTC. Translation gives CASSFRDYRGYTF.

The chain couples TRBV5-1 to TRBJ1-6; D not resolved. The CDR3 has 15 residues. Germline CDR1 and CDR2: SGHRS and YFSETQ. V was clipped by 1 base and J by 5 bases, with 10 bases between them. The CDR3 DNA follows: TGCGCCAGCAGCTTGTCGGGGTCAGATAATTCACCCCTCCACTTT. It codes for CASSLSGSDNSPLHF.

In its sample, this clonotype was seen once. The V and J genes are TRBV2 and TRBJ1-6; a possible D gene is TRBD1 (5 bases). V shed 0 bases and J shed 7 bases, with 7 bases lying between them. The CDR3 has 14 residues. Germline V gene lookup returns CDR1 SNHLY and CDR2 FYNNEI. The CDR3 protein is CASSEAGVNSPLHF. The CDR3 DNA sequence: TGTGCCAGCAGTGAAGCGGGGGTCAATTCACCCCTCCACTTT.

The genes are TRBV11-3 and TRBJ2-1; D is undetermined. The CDR3 is 13 amino acids. The germline V gene encodes CDR1 SGHNT and CDR2 YENEEA. V lost 5 bases, J lost 7 bases, and 12 bases lay in between. In nucleotides, the CDR3 is TGTGCCAGCAGCCGAGGTTCCCCTAATGAGCAGTTCTTC. Translated: CASSRGSPNEQFF.

Sample share makes this clonotype medium-sized. The gene calls are TRBV6-1 and TRBJ2-7; D is uncertain. Germline V gene data show CDR1 as MNHNS and CDR2 as SASEGT. Trimming stripped 6 bases from V and 3 bases from J, with 6 bases between. This CDR3 comprises 11 residues. For the CDR3, the DNA is TGTGCCAGCAGCTCGATCTACGAGCAGTACGTC. Its protein is CASSSIYEQYV.